This TCR beta chain is drawn from a study of metastatic and nonmetastatic thyroid tumors. Study information: Repertoires were compared across blood and tumor or nodule tissue from malignant and benign thyroid patients. Whole-study findings and limits: It was reported that TCR beta diversity was significantly higher in malignant thyroid tumors than benign nodules, in blood and tumor.

About this clone itself: Its antigen is not known. Its ends do not fully match the called genes, so a read error is possible. Other DNA sequences from this sample encode an identical CDR3 as well.

All patients reached thyroid surgery having received no treatment beforehand. In the original analysis: Building a distant-metastasis classifier for papillary thyroid cancer drew on CDR3 differences across clinicopathological groups. TCRdb ran MiXCR on the PCR reads. The V and J calls come from TCRdb's annotation, not from the publication. Here the sample spans around 16,000 clones, 9.5% to 15% being singletons. Germline assignment: CDR1 MDHEN and CDR2 SYDVKM. This CDR3 has 13 amino acids. This chain links TRBV28 with TRBJ2-3, with D uncertain. The clonotype comes from a female donor with papillary thyroid cancer or a benign thyroid nodule (not recorded which). Some clones in this sample may be carry-over from other donors' samples. Specimen: blood. The CDR3 DNA reads TGTGCCAGCAGTTTTGGTGAATCGGATACTCAGTATTTT. Its protein is CASSFGESDTQYF.